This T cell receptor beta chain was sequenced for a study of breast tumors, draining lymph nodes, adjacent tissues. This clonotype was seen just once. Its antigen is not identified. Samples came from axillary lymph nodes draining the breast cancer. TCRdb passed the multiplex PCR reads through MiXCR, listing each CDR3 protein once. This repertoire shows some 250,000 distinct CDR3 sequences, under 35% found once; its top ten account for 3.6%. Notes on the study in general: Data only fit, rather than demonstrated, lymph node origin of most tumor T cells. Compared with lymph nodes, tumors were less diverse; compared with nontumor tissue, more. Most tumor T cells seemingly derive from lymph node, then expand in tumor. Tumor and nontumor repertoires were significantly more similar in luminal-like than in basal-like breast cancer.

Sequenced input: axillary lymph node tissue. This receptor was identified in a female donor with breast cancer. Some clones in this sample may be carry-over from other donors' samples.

The CDR3 DNA sequence: TGTGCCAGCAGCCCCTGGGTCTACAATGAGCAGTTCTTC. It encodes CASSPWVYNEQFF. V usage is TRBV9 and J usage is TRBJ2-1, with D uncertain. V lost 4 bases and J 3 bases, leaving 8 bases between the germline ends. The CDR3 consists of 13 residues. Germline V CDR1 and CDR2: SGDLS, YYNGEE.